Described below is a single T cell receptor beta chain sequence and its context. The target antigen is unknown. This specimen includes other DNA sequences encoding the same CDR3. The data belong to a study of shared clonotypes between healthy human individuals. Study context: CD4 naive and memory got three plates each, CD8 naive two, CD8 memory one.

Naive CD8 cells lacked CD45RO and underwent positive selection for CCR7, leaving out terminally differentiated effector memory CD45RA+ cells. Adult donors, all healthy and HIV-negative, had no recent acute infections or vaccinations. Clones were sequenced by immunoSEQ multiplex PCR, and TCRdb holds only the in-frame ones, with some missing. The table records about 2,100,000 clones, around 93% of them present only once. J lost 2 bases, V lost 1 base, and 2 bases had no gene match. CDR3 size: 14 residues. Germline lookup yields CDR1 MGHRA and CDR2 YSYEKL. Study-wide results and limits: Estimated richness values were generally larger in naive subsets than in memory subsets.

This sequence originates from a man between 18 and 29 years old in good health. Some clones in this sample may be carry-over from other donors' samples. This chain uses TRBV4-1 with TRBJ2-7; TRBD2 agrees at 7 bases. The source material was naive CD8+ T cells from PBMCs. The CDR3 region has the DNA TGCGCCAGCAGCCAAGTTGGACTAGCCTACGAGCAGTACTTC. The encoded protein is CASSQVGLAYEQYF.